These 6 T cell receptor beta chains originate from one sample sequenced in a study of T-cell memory formation after mild COVID-19 (dated by TCRdb to the early 2020s). Libraries came from 5' RACE. TCRdb names Illumina NovaSeq 6000 as the instrument used. The public reads were reprocessed in TCRdb via fastp at Q25 and MiXCR, keeping in-frame beta chains. Rows are combined by CDR3 protein, so each entry shows the most common genes and DNA. Within this sample are about 170,000 distinct CDR3 sequences, with approximately 13% of them counted one time only. 2.5% to 3.5% of the sample is held by the ten biggest clonotypes. Sequenced input: PBMCs or a T cell subset sorted from them (not recorded which). The receptors originated from a man between 18 and 35 years old who had mild COVID-19 (a few samples of this study predate the infection). The sample titles of this study are shuffled in the database, so cell type and time point are left out; the donor was told from shared clones.

In its sample, this clonotype was seen a few times. The chain recombines TRBV9 with TRBJ1-5, with 7 bases identical to TRBD1. Germline V CDR1 and CDR2: SGDLS, YYNGEE. The V and J ends lost 3 bases and 1 base, in that order; junction bases with no gene match: 4. This CDR3 is 15 amino acids long. The CDR3 loop is CASSELDRSNQPQHF. The CDR3 DNA reads TGTGCCAGCAGCGAGCTGGACAGGAGCAATCAGCCCCAGCATTTT. Full variable domain (outside the CDR3, taken from reference TRBV9 and TRBJ1-5): DSGVTQTPKHLITATGQRVTLRCSPRSGDLSVYWYQQSLDQGLQFLIQYYNGEERAKGNILERFSAQQFPDLHSELNLSSLELGDSALYFCASSELDRSNQPQHFGDGTRLSIL.

The gene calls are TRBV3-1 and TRBJ2-5; D is ambiguous. V lost 1 base to trimming and J lost 14 bases, with 17 bases between them. This CDR3 spans 13 amino acids. Germline-derived CDR1 and CDR2 are LGHDT and YNNKEL (reference sequence). DNA of the CDR3: TGTGCCAGCAGCCAAGGGACCGGAGCAATAGCTTACTTC. Amino acid sequence: CASSQGTGAIAYF.

The rearrangement links TRBV7-9 to TRBJ1-2; 7 positions agree with TRBD1. CDR1 is SEHNR, CDR2 FQNEAQ, per germline (reference sequence). The CDR3 runs to 13 residues. Trimming took 1 base from V and 5 from J; bases not matched to a gene: 1. The CDR3: CASSLEGAYGYTF. The CDR3 bases are TGTGCCAGCAGCTTAGAGGGGGCTTATGGCTACACCTTC. The full variable domain, rest sourced from reference TRBV7-9 and TRBJ1-2, is DTGVSQNPRHKITKRGQNVTFRCDPISEHNRLYWYRQTLGQGPEFLTYFQNEAQLEKSRLLSDRFSAERPKGSFSTLEIQRTEQGDSAMYLCASSLEGAYGYTFGSGTRLTVV.

This clonotype showed up just a few times. The chain has TRBV7-9 and TRBJ1-1; tentatively, D is TRBD1 (5 bases). The germline CDR1 and CDR2 sequences are SEHNR and FQNEAQ (reference sequence). V lost 1 base to trimming and J lost 5 bases, with 11 bases between them. This CDR3 has 14 residues. CDR3 bases: TGTGCCAGCAGCTTAGGGGGGTACGGGACTGAAGCTTTCTTT. Protein: CASSLGGYGTEAFF.

The rearrangement links TRBV7-9 to TRBJ1-1, with D maybe TRBD1 (6 bases). CDR3 length: 14 amino acids. The V end was cut by 5 bases, the J end by 6 bases, with 16 bases between. The V gene's germline CDR1 is SEHNR and CDR2 FQNEAQ (reference sequence). CDR3: CASSRDTSPAEAFF. CDR3 sequence (DNA): TGTGCCAGCAGCAGGGACACCTCCCCGGCTGAAGCTTTCTTT.

This clonotype was observed at least ten times. The genes are TRBV4-1 and TRBJ2-1, with TRBD2 matching 8 bases. V dropped 7 bases and J dropped 0; count of bases not matched to a gene: 5. The CDR3 has 15 residues. Germline values: CDR1 MGHRA, CDR2 YSYEKL. The CDR3 DNA reads TGCGCCAGCAATAGCGGGGCTCTCTCCTACAATGAGCAGTTCTTC. This sequence encodes CASNSGALSYNEQFF.